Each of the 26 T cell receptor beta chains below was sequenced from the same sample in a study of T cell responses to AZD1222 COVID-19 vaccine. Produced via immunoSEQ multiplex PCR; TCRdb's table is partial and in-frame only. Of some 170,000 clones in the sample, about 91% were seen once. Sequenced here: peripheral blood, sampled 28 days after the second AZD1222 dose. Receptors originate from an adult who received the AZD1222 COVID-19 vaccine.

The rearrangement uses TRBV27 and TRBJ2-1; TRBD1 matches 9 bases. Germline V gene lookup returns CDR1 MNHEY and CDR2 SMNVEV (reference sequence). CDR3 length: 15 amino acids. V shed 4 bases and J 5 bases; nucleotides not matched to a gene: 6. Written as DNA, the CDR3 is TGTGCCAGCAGTTCCAGACAGGGGGACAACAATGAGCAGTTCTTC. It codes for CASSSRQGDNNEQFF.

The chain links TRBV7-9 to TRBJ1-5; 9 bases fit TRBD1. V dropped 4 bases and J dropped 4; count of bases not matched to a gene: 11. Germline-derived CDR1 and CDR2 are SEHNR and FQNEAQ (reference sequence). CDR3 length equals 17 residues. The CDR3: CASSSGWGTGLNQPQHF. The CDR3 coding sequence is TGTGCCAGCAGCTCTGGCTGGGGGACAGGGCTTAATCAGCCCCAGCATTTT.

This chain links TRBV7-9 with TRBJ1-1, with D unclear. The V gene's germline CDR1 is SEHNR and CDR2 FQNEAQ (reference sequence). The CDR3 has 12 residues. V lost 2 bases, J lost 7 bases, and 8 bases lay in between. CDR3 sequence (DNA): TGTGCCAGCAGCTTACAGGCTGATGAAGCTTTCTTT. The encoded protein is CASSLQADEAFF. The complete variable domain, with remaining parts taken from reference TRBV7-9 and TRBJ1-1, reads DTGVSQNPRHKITKRGQNVTFRCDPISEHNRLYWYRQTLGQGPEFLTYFQNEAQLEKSRLLSDRFSAERPKGSFSTLEIQRTEQGDSAMYLCASSLQADEAFFGQGTRLTVV.

For the CDR3, the DNA is TGTGCCAGCAGCAAGACCGCGAACACTGAAGCTTTCTTT. Its protein is CASSKTANTEAFF. The chain uses TRBV5-8 and TRBJ1-1; D unclear. Germline CDR1 SGHTS, CDR2 YDEGEE. This CDR3 contains 13 residues. V was clipped by 4 bases and J by 1 base, with 8 bases between them.

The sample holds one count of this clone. CDR3 in DNA: TGTGCCAGTAGTGAGGGGGCGCGTTACTATGGCTACACCTTC. Translation gives CASSEGARYYGYTF. This chain links TRBV19 with TRBJ1-2; 7 bases are shared with TRBD1. The germline V gene has CDR1 LNHDA and CDR2 SQIVND (reference sequence). This CDR3 is 14 amino acids long. V lost 5 bases to trimming and J lost 3 bases; unmatched junction nucleotides: 6.

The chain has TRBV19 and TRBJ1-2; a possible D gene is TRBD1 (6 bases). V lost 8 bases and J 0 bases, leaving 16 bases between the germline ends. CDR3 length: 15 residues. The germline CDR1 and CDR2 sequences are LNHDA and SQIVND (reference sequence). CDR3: CASLITGRANYGYTF. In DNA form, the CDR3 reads TGTGCCAGTCTAATTACAGGGAGGGCTAACTATGGCTACACCTTC.

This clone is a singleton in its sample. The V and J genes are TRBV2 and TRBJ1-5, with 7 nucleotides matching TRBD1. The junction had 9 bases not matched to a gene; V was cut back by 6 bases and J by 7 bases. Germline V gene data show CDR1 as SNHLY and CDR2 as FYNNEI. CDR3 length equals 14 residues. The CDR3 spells CASSLQGVGQPQHF. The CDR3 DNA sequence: TGTGCCAGCAGCCTTCAGGGGGTAGGGCAGCCCCAGCATTTT.

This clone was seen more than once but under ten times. The CDR3 DNA sequence: TGCGCCAGCAGCCAAGAACGCGGCAGGGTAGGGAACACTGAAGCTTTCTTT. Residues: CASSQERGRVGNTEAFF. The rearrangement uses TRBV4-1 and TRBJ1-1, with a tentative D call TRBD1 (5 bases). The germline V gene encodes CDR1 MGHRA and CDR2 YSYEKL. CDR3 length: 17 amino acids. Trimming removed 0 bases from V and 1 base from J, with 15 bases in between.

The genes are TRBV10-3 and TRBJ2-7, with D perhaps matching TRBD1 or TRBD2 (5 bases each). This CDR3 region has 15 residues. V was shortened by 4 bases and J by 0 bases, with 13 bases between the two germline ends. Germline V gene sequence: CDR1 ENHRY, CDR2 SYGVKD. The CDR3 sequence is CAISASGALSYEQYF. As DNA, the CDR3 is TGTGCCATCAGTGCCTCCGGGGCCCTCTCCTACGAGCAGTACTTC.

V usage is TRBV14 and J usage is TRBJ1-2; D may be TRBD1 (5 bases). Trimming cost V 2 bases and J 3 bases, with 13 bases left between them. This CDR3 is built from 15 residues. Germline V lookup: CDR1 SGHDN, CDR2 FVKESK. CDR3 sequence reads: CASSQTGVGDYGYTF. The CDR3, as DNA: TGTGCCAGCAGCCAAACAGGCGTCGGAGACTATGGCTACACCTTC. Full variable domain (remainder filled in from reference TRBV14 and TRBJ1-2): EAGVTQFPSHSVIEKGQTVTLRCDPISGHDNLYWYRRVMGKEIKFLLHFVKESKQDESGMPNNRFLAERTGGTYSTLKVQPAELEDSGVYFCASSQTGVGDYGYTFGSGTRLTVV.

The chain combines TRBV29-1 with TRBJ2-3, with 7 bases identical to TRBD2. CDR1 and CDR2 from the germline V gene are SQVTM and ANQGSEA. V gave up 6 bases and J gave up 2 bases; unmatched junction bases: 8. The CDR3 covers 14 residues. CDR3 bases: TGCAGCGTGAAGGGTAGCGGGTCCACAGATACGCAGTATTTT. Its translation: CSVKGSGSTDTQYF.

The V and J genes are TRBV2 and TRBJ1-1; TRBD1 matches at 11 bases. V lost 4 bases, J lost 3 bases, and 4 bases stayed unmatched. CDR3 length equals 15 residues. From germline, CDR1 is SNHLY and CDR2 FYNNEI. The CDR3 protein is CASSVGQGGDTEAFF. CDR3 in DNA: TGTGCCAGCAGTGTGGGACAGGGGGGGGACACTGAAGCTTTCTTT.

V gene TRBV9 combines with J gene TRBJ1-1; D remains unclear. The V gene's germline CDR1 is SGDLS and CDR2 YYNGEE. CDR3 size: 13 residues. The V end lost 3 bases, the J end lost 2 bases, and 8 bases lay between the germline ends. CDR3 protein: CASSAPENTEAFF. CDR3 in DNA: TGTGCCAGCAGCGCCCCGGAAAACACTGAAGCTTTCTTT.

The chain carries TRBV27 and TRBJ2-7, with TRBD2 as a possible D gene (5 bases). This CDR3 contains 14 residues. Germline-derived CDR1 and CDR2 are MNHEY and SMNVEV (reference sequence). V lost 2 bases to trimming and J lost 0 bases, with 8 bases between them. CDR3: CASSLEGSSYEQYF. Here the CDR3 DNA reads TGTGCCAGCAGTTTAGAGGGTTCCTCCTACGAGCAGTACTTC.

CDR3 amino acids: CASSTRDVYGYTF. The CDR3 DNA reads TGTGCCAGTAGTACCCGGGACGTCTATGGCTACACCTTC. The rearrangement links TRBV19 to TRBJ1-2; perhaps TRBD1 as D (5 bases). Trimming removed 4 bases at V and 4 bases at J, with 10 bases between. CDR3 length: 13 amino acids. Germline V gene data show CDR1 as LNHDA and CDR2 as SQIVND (reference sequence).

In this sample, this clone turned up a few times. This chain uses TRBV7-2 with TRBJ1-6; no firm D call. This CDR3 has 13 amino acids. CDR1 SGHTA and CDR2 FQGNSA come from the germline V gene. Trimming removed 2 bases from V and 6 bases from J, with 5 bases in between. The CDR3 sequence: CASSLRSNSPLHF. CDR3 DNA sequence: TGTGCCAGCAGCTTAAGGTCTAATTCACCCCTCCACTTT.

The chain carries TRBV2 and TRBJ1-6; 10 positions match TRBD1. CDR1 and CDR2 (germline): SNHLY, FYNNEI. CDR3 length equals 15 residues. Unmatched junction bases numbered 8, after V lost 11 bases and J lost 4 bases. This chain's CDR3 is CASRTGGNYNSPLHF. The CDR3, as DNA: TGTGCCTCTAGGACAGGGGGAAATTATAATTCACCCCTCCACTTT.

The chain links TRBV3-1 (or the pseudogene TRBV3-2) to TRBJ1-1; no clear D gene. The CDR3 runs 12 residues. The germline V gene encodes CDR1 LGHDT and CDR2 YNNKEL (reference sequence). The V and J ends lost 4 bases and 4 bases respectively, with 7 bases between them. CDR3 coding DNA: TGTGCCAGCAGCCGTTGGGGCACTGAAGCTTTCTTT. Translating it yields CASSRWGTEAFF.

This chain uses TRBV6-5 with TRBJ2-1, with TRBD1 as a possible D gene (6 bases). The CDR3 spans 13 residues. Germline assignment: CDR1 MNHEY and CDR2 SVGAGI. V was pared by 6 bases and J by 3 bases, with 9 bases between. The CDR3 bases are TGTGCCAGCAGGCGGACAGTCTACAATGAGCAGTTCTTC. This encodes CASRRTVYNEQFF.

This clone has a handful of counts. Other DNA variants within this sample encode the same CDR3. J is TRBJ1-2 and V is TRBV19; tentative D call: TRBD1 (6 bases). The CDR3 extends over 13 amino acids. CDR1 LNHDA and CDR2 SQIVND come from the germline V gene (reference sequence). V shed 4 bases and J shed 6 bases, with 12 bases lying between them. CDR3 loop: CASSRGQGNGYTF. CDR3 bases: TGTGCCAGTAGTAGGGGGCAGGGGAATGGCTACACCTTC.

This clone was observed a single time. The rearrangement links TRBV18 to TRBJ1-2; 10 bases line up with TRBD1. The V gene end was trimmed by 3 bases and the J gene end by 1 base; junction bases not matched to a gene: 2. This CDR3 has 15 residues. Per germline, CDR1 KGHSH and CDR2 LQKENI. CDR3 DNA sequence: TGTGCCAGCTCACCTCGGGACAGGGGTAACTATGGCTACACCTTC. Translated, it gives CASSPRDRGNYGYTF.

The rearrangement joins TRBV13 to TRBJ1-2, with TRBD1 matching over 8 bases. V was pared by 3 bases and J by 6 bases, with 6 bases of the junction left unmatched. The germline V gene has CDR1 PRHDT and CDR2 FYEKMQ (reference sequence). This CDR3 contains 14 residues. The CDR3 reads CASSLGQDINGYTF. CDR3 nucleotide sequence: TGTGCCAGCAGCTTGGGACAGGATATCAATGGCTACACCTTC.

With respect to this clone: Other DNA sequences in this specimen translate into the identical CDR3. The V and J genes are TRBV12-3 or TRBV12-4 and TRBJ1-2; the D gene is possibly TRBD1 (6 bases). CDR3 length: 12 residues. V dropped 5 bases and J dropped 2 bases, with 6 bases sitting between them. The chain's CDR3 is CASSTGNYGYTF. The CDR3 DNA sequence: TGTGCCAGCAGTACAGGGAACTATGGCTACACCTTC.

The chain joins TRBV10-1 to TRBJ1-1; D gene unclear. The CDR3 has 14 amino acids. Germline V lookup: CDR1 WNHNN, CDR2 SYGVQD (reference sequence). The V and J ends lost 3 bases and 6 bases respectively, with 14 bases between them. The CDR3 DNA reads TGCGCCAGCAGTGAATTTCCTTCGGGGTCTGAAGCTTTCTTT. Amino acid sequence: CASSEFPSGSEAFF.

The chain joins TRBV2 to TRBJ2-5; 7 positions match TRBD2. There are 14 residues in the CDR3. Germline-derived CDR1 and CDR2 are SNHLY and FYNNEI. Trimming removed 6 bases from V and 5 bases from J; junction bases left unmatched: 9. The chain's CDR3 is CASRRQTSLETQYF. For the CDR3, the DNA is TGTGCCAGCAGACGACAGACTAGCTTGGAGACCCAGTACTTC.

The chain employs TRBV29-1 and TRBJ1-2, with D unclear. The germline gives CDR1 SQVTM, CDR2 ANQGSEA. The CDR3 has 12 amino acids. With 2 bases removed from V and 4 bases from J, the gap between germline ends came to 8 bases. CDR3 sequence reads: CSVELGFYGYTF. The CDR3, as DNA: TGCAGCGTTGAACTAGGTTTCTATGGCTACACCTTC.